The 14 T cell receptor beta chains in this list originate from one sample, sequenced in a study of Ad26.COV2.S vaccination and SARS-CoV-2 variants. Produced via immunoSEQ multiplex PCR; TCRdb's table is partial and in-frame only. Of hundreds of thousands of clones listed, roughly 91% are singletons. Treatment indicated: some 19 received Ad26.COV2.S at low or high dose, single or two shots; 5 received placebo; per-sample allocation not given. All samples were drawn on day 63, counting from the first vaccine or placebo injection. This specimen consisted of peripheral blood, obtained in a trial of Ad26.COV2.S vaccine versus placebo. The receptors stem from a person between 18 and 59 years old who received the Ad26.COV2.S COVID-19 vaccine or a placebo.

The chain carries TRBV9 and TRBJ1-2, with 7 bases lining up with TRBD1. CDR3 length: 15 residues. Germline CDR1 SGDLS, CDR2 YYNGEE. Trimming took 4 bases from V and 4 from J; bases not matched to a gene: 10. The CDR3 reads CASSPETGPFYGYTF. The CDR3 bases are TGTGCCAGCAGCCCCGAGACAGGGCCCTTCTATGGCTACACCTTC. The complete variable domain, with remaining parts taken from reference TRBV9 and TRBJ1-2, reads DSGVTQTPKHLITATGQRVTLRCSPRSGDLSVYWYQQSLDQGLQFLIQYYNGEERAKGNILERFSAQQFPDLHSELNLSSLELGDSALYFCASSPETGPFYGYTFGSGTRLTVV.

This chain connects TRBV2 to TRBJ2-5; no reliable D call. This CDR3 has 11 residues. Germline V gene sequence: CDR1 SNHLY, CDR2 FYNNEI. V was pared by 6 bases and J by 7 bases, with 9 bases between. The CDR3 nucleotides read TGTGCCAGCAGGCTCCTTGGGACCCAGTACTTC. As protein: CASRLLGTQYF.

The chain links TRBV5-4 to TRBJ2-3; D remains ambiguous. The germline gives CDR1 SGHNT, CDR2 YYREEE (reference sequence). V lost 5 bases and J lost 3, with 7 bases in between. CDR3 length equals 12 residues. CDR3 amino acids: CASSMGTDTQYF. The CDR3 coding sequence is TGTGCCAGCAGTATGGGAACAGATACGCAGTATTTT.

This sequence joins TRBV5-1 and TRBJ2-3; 11 positions match TRBD2. Germline V lookup: CDR1 SGHRS, CDR2 YFSETQ. The CDR3 contains 18 residues. V lost 0 bases and J lost 3; bases outside the gene matches: 9. The chain's CDR3 is CASSLVNGGTSGTDTQYF. The CDR3 bases are TGCGCCAGCAGCTTGGTCAACGGGGGGACTAGCGGAACAGATACGCAGTATTTT.

DNA of the CDR3: TGTGCCTGGAGTGTTGTACACAGCTACGAGCAGTACTTC. Its protein is CAWSVVHSYEQYF. This chain connects TRBV30 to TRBJ2-7; D unclear. The CDR3 sequence is 13 residues long. The V gene lost 0 bases and the J gene lost 3 bases, with 9 bases spanning the gap. CDR1 and CDR2 from the germline V gene are GTSNPN and SVGIG (reference sequence).

The V and J genes are TRBV5-1 and TRBJ2-7, with 7 bases identical to TRBD1. Trimming removed 3 bases from V and 6 bases from J; junction bases left unmatched: 6. The CDR3 is made up of 13 amino acids. Germline lookup yields CDR1 SGHRS and CDR2 YFSETQ. The CDR3 nucleotides read TGCGCCAGCAGCTCCCGGGACAGAGGCGAGCAGTACTTC. It translates to CASSSRDRGEQYF.

The chain uses TRBV6-6 and TRBJ2-7; perhaps TRBD2 as D (5 bases). The CDR3 loop spans 13 amino acids. Per the germline V gene, CDR1 is MNHNY and CDR2 is SVGAGI (reference sequence). V lost 10 bases to trimming and J lost 3 bases, with 16 bases between them. The CDR3 here is CATSARVNYEQYF. The CDR3 region has the DNA TGTGCCACTTCTGCGAGGGTCAACTACGAGCAGTACTTC.

V gene TRBV4-1 combines with J gene TRBJ1-1; D is unclear. With 3 bases removed from V and 0 bases from J, the gap between germline ends came to 8 bases. CDR1 and CDR2 from the germline V gene are MGHRA and YSYEKL. The CDR3 contains 14 residues. The CDR3 nucleotides are TGCGCCAGCAGCCACATAGGGCTGAACACTGAAGCTTTCTTT. It translates to CASSHIGLNTEAFF.

This chain links TRBV7-6 with TRBJ2-1, with 16 bases matching TRBD2. The V segment lost 5 bases and the J segment 9 bases; nucleotides outside the gene matches: 4. CDR3 length: 15 amino acids. Germline CDR1 is SGHVS and CDR2 is FNYEAQ. Here the CDR3 DNA reads TGTGCCAGCAGCCCGGGACTAGCGGGGGGGGCTGAGCAGTTCTTC. Protein product: CASSPGLAGGAEQFF.

The V and J genes are TRBV15 and TRBJ2-1; TRBD2 agrees at 10 bases. Germline V CDR1 and CDR2: LNHNV, YYDKDF (reference sequence). The V gene end was trimmed by 4 bases and the J gene end by 12 bases; junction bases not matched to a gene: 12. The CDR3 is made up of 15 amino acids. The chain's CDR3 is CATSTTSGPNVAQFF. CDR3 DNA sequence: TGTGCCACCAGCACGACTAGCGGGCCCAATGTCGCGCAGTTCTTC.

The chain has TRBV30 and TRBJ2-7, with 7 bases aligning to TRBD1. Germline trimming cut 0 bases from V and 0 bases from J; bases unmatched to any gene: 5. Germline-derived CDR1 and CDR2 are GTSNPN and SVGIG (reference sequence). CDR3 length: 15 amino acids. The CDR3 protein is CAWSVLDRSSYEQYF. CDR3 coding DNA: TGTGCCTGGAGTGTTCTGGACAGGAGCTCCTACGAGCAGTACTTC.

The rearrangement joins TRBV27 to TRBJ2-1; D not certain. There are 15 residues in the CDR3. Trimming took 8 bases from V and 6 from J, leaving 20 bases between them. The germline V gene encodes CDR1 MNHEY and CDR2 SMNVEV (reference sequence). The CDR3 sequence is CASSPGPGGINEQFF. The CDR3 DNA is TGTGCCAGCTCTCCTGGCCCTGGCGGAATCAATGAGCAGTTCTTC.

The gene calls are TRBV4-3 and TRBJ2-3; 8 bases line up with TRBD2. CDR1 and CDR2 (germline): LGHNA, YSLEER. The CDR3 runs to 16 residues. Trimming took 0 bases from V and 5 from J; bases not matched to a gene: 7. The CDR3 protein is CASSQDRRGAGDTQYF. The CDR3 nucleotides read TGCGCCAGCAGCCAAGATCGGCGGGGGGCCGGAGATACGCAGTATTTT.

This clone has more than one count but fewer than ten. The chain joins TRBV7-9 to TRBJ2-6; D might be TRBD1 or TRBD2, each matching 6 bases. The germline V gene encodes CDR1 SEHNR and CDR2 FQNEAQ (reference sequence). V gave up 5 bases and J gave up 2 bases, with 16 bases separating them. CDR3 length: 17 amino acids. This CDR3 reads CASSLQGTVAGANVLTF. For the CDR3, the DNA is TGTGCCAGCAGCCTCCAGGGGACTGTCGCTGGGGCCAACGTCCTGACTTTC.